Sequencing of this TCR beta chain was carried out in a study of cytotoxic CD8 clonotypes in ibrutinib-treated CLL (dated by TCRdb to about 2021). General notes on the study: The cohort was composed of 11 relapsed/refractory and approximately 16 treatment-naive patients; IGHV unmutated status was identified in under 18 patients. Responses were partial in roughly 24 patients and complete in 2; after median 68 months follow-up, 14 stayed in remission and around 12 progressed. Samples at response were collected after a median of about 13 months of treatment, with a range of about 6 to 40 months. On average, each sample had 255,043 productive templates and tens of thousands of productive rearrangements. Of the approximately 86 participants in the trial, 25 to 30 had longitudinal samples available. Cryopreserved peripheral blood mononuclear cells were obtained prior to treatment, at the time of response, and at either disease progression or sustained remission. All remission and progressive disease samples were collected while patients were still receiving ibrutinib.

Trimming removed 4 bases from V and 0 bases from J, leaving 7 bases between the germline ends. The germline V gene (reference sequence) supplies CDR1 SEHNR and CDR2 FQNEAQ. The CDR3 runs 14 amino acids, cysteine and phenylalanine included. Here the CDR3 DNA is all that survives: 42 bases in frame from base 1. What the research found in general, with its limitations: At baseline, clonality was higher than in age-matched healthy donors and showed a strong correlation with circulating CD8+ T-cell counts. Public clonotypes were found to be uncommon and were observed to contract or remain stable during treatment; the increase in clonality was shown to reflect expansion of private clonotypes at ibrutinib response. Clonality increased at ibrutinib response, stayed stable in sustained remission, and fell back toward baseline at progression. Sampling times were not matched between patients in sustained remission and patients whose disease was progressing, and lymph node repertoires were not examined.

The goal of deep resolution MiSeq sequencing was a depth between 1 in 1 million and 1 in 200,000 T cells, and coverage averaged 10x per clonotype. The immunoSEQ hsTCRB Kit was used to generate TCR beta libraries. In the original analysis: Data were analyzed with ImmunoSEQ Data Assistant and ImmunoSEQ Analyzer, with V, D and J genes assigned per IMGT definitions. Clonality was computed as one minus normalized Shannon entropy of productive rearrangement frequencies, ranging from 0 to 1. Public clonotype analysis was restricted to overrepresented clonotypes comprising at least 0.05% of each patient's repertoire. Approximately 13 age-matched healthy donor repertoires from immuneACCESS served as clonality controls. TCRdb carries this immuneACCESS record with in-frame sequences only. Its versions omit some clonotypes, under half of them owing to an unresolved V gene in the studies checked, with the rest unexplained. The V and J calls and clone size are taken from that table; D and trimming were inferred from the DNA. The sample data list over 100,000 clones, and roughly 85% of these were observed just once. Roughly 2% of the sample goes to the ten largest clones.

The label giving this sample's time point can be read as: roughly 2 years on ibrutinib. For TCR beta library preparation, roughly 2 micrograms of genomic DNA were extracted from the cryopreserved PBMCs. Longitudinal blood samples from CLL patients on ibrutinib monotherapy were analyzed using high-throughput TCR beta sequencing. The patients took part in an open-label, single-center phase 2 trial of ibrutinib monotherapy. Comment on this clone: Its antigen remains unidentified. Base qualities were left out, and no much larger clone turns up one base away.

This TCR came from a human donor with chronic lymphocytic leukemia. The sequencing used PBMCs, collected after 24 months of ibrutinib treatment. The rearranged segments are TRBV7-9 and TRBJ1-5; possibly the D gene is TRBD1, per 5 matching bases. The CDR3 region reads CASSYDSSNQPQHF. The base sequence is TGTGCCAGCAGCTACGACAGTAGCAATCAGCCCCAGCATTTT.